The next 7 T cell receptor beta chains were all read from a single sample in a study of blood T cell repertoires in COVID-19 (dated by TCRdb to 2020 to 2022). The method behind the library was the immunoSEQ multiplex PCR assay. The clones in this table, taken by TCRdb from immuneACCESS, are in-frame only. Not every clone is retained; where verified, under half of the shortfall comes from an unresolved V gene, and the cause of the rest is unknown. Recorded for this sample are roughly 120,000 clones; 75% to 90% of them occurred a single time. The ten largest clones take up 2.5% to 3.5% of the sample. Material: peripheral blood. These receptors were collected from a woman of 80 years or more with COVID-19, enrolled during active disease.

V is TRBV25-1 and J is TRBJ2-1; weak D call: TRBD1 (5 bases). Trimming cost V 4 bases and J 1 base, with 14 bases left between them. The CDR3 contains 16 residues. Germline lookup yields CDR1 MGHDK and CDR2 SYGVNS. CDR3: CASSGSLGLSYNEQFF. CDR3 DNA: TGTGCCAGCAGTGGATCCCTGGGGCTGTCCTACAATGAGCAGTTCTTC.

The rearrangement links TRBV27 to TRBJ1-2, with TRBD1 identical over 7 bases. This CDR3 contains 13 residues. J was trimmed by 2 bases and V by 10 bases; bases with no gene match: 7. Germline assignment: CDR1 MNHEY and CDR2 SMNVEV (reference sequence). In DNA form, the CDR3 reads TGTGCCAACCGGGACAGACCCAACTATGGCTACACCTTC. This translates into CANRDRPNYGYTF.

J is TRBJ2-1 and V is TRBV5-6; 9 nucleotides match TRBD1. V was pared by 0 bases and J by 4 bases, with 2 bases of the junction left unmatched. Germline CDR1 and CDR2: SGHDT and YYEEEE. The CDR3 consists of 15 residues. DNA of the CDR3: TGTGCCAGCAGCTTGGTGGGACAGGGATACAATGAGCAGTTCTTC. Translating it yields CASSLVGQGYNEQFF.

V usage is TRBV10-3 and J usage is TRBJ2-5; D unresolved. V dropped 2 bases and J dropped 1 base, with 5 bases sitting between them. The CDR3 length is 13 residues. Germline-derived CDR1 and CDR2 are ENHRY and SYGVKD. CDR3 in amino acids: CAISEDSQETQYF. The DNA for the CDR3 is TGTGCCATCAGTGAGGACTCCCAAGAGACCCAGTACTTC.

J is TRBJ2-5 and V is TRBV5-4; 12 bases fit TRBD2. CDR3 length equals 17 residues. CDR1 is SGHNT and CDR2 is YYREEE in the germline V gene (reference sequence). V dropped 2 bases and J dropped 7; count of bases not matched to a gene: 12. CDR3 nucleotides: TGTGCCAGCAGCTTTGGAGGGGGGACTAGCGGGTCGGGGACCCAGTACTTC. It codes for CASSFGGGTSGSGTQYF.

This rearrangement joins TRBV5-1 to TRBJ2-5, with 9 bases lining up with TRBD2. There are 13 residues in the CDR3. After removal of 8 bases from V and 2 bases from J, the junction contained 4 bases not matched to a gene. Germline lookup yields CDR1 SGHRS and CDR2 YFSETQ. CDR3: CASRLADQETQYF. CDR3 DNA sequence: TGCGCCAGTCGACTAGCGGATCAAGAGACCCAGTACTTC. Full variable domain (rest looked up from reference TRBV5-1 and TRBJ2-5): KAGVTQTPRYLIKTRGQQVTLSCSPISGHRSVSWYQQTPGQGLQFLFEYFSETQRNKGNFPGRFSGRQFSNSRSEMNVSTLELGDSALYLCASRLADQETQYFGPGTRLLVL.

The chain carries TRBV5-1 and TRBJ1-1; no clear D. V was cut by 1 base and J by 2 bases, with 6 bases left in between. There are 13 residues in the CDR3. Germline V gene lookup returns CDR1 SGHRS and CDR2 YFSETQ. The CDR3 region has the DNA TGCGCCAGCAGCTTGTCAGAAAACACTGAAGCTTTCTTT. As protein: CASSLSENTEAFF. Combining the CDR3 with reference TRBV5-1 and TRBJ1-1 gives the whole variable domain KAGVTQTPRYLIKTRGQQVTLSCSPISGHRSVSWYQQTPGQGLQFLFEYFSETQRNKGNFPGRFSGRQFSNSRSEMNVSTLELGDSALYLCASSLSENTEAFFGQGTRLTVV.